Each of the 8 T cell receptor beta chains below was sequenced from the same sample in a study of PD-1 blockade in classical Hodgkin lymphoma. Time point indicated: cycle 4 day 1 (C4D1), after more than five weeks of nivolumab. Exposure to brentuximab vedotin varied, and each patient had relapsed following autologous stem cell transplantation. Negative selection with magnetic separation was used to purify CD4+ T cells from thawed PBMCs. TCRdb's table, derived via immunoSEQ multiplex PCR, lists solely in-frame clones and lacks some. Of approximately 13,000 clones detected, about nine tenths appear once; the ten largest clones hold less than 1%. Sequencing used CD4+ T cells from blood, obtained before the fourth cycle of nivolumab. These TCRs come from a human donor with classical Hodgkin lymphoma.

The chain has TRBV6-6 and TRBJ2-7; maybe TRBD1 (5 bases). Trimming pared 2 bases from V and 5 bases from J, leaving 10 bases between. The length of the CDR3 is 13 residues. Germline V lookup: CDR1 MNHNY, CDR2 SVGAGI (reference sequence). The CDR3 is CASSYRDSHEQYF. The CDR3 nucleotides are TGTGCCAGCAGTTACCGCGACAGCCACGAGCAGTACTTC.

This sequence joins TRBV7-2 and TRBJ2-5; D may match TRBD1 or TRBD2 (6 bases each). Germline-derived CDR1 and CDR2 are SGHTA and FQGNSA. V gave up 1 base and J gave up 5 bases, with 14 bases separating them. CDR3 length: 15 residues. This CDR3 reads CASSLGGRRGETQYF. Here the CDR3 DNA reads TGTGCCAGCAGCTTAGGGGGCCGGAGGGGGGAGACCCAGTACTTC.

The V call is TRBV5-1, the J call TRBJ2-7; TRBD1 aligns across 7 bases. From germline, CDR1 is SGHRS and CDR2 YFSETQ. Trimming at V came to 2 bases and at J to 4 bases, leaving 9 bases not matched to a gene. The CDR3 covers 15 residues. The CDR3 DNA sequence: TGCGCCAGCAGCTTAGAACCGGGACAGATTTACGAGCAGTACTTC. This encodes CASSLEPGQIYEQYF.

The rearrangement links TRBV15 to TRBJ1-2, with unresolved D. The germline V gene has CDR1 LNHNV and CDR2 YYDKDF (reference sequence). V lost 0 bases and J 3 bases, leaving 8 bases between the germline ends. This CDR3 contains 14 residues. The CDR3 DNA reads as TGTGCCACCAGCAGAGATAGGACGGACTATGGCTACACCTTC. Its translation: CATSRDRTDYGYTF.

CDR3 nucleotides: TGTGCCAGCAGCTTAGTCCCCGGAACAGGGATCGCCTACGAGCAGTACTTC. Amino acid sequence: CASSLVPGTGIAYEQYF. The J gene is TRBJ2-7, the V gene TRBV7-9, with D maybe TRBD1 (6 bases). Deletions cut 1 base from V and 2 bases from J, with 18 bases between. This CDR3 is 17 amino acids long. CDR1 is SEHNR and CDR2 is FQNEAQ in the germline V gene (reference sequence).

This rearrangement joins TRBV29-1 to TRBJ2-4; 13 nucleotides align to TRBD2. Germline-derived CDR1 and CDR2 are SQVTM and ANQGSEA. The CDR3 spans 14 residues. J lost 7 bases, V lost 7 bases, and 7 bases had no gene match. The CDR3 region has the DNA TGCAGCGGCGGTACTAGCGGGGGGGTGAACATTCAGTACTTC. Residues: CSGGTSGGVNIQYF. Drawing the rest from reference TRBV29-1 and TRBJ2-4, the complete variable domain is SAVISQKPSRDICQRGTSLTIQCQVDSQVTMMFWYRQQPGQSLTLIATANQGSEATYESGFVIDKFPISRPNLTFSTLTVSNMSPEDSSIYLCSGGTSGGVNIQYFGAGTRLSVL.

The table lists this clone with a few counts. This rearrangement joins TRBV5-8 to TRBJ1-2; no definite D call. There are 15 residues in the CDR3. The ends were cut back, 4 bases at V and 3 bases at J, with 16 bases in the middle. Looked up from germline, CDR1 is SGHTS and CDR2 is YDEGEE. The CDR3: CASSLPGGGYYGYTF. In nucleotides, the CDR3 is TGTGCCAGCAGCCTGCCCGGAGGAGGATACTATGGCTACACCTTC.

The chain is built from TRBV5-6 and TRBJ2-3; 14 positions match TRBD2. Germline V gene data show CDR1 as SGHDT and CDR2 as YYEEEE. V lost 2 bases and J lost 6; bases outside the gene matches: 8. The CDR3 is 17 amino acids. CDR3 sequence: CASSFRGLAGGLDTQYF. Here the CDR3 DNA reads TGTGCCAGCAGCTTTCGAGGACTAGCGGGAGGTTTGGATACGCAGTATTTT.